A single sample gave rise to the 9 T cell receptor beta chains below, sequenced in a study of blood T cell repertoires in COVID-19. The protocol was immunoSEQ multiplex PCR, while the TCRdb copy is restricted to in-frame clones and leaves out a portion. In the table there are fewer than 120,000 clones, 70% to 90% of which are singletons. The sequenced sample consisted of peripheral blood. The receptors here all came from a human donor in a cohort sampled during active COVID-19.

This chain joins TRBV10-3 and TRBJ1-5; D ambiguous. The CDR3 is 14 residues long. In germline, CDR1 is ENHRY, CDR2 SYGVKD. V shed 6 bases and J shed 0 bases, with 9 bases lying between them. The CDR3 DNA is TGTGCCATCAGCCCCACAGATAGCAATCAGCCCCAGCATTTT. It translates to CAISPTDSNQPQHF.

V usage is TRBV21-1 and J usage is TRBJ2-3; the D call TRBD2 from the table was never checked on the DNA. TRBV21-1 is a pseudogene locus. This CDR3 comprises 18 residues. CDR3 sequence (DNA): TGTGCCAGCAGCAAAGGGGACACTAGCGGTTGTCGCACAGATACGCAGTATTTT. Its translation: CASSKGDTSGCRTDTQYF.

The gene calls are TRBV28 and TRBJ2-1; 10 bases are shared with TRBD2. The ends lost 2 bases at V and 8 bases at J; junction bases unmatched: 12. This CDR3 has 17 amino acids. Germline V lookup: CDR1 MDHEN, CDR2 SYDVKM. The CDR3 sequence: CASSLTRESGRAHEQFF. The DNA of the CDR3 is TGTGCCAGCAGTTTAACCCGAGAGAGCGGGAGGGCCCATGAGCAGTTCTTC.

This clone was detected only once. The chain links TRBV12-5 to TRBJ2-1, with D possibly being TRBD2 (7 bases). CDR3 length: 15 residues. Trimming pared 5 bases from V and 7 bases from J, leaving 18 bases between. Germline assignment: CDR1 LGHNT and CDR2 FRNRAP. This CDR3 reads CASGPGGGGRNEQFF. CDR3 nucleotide sequence: TGTGCTAGTGGTCCCGGGGGCGGGGGCCGGAATGAGCAGTTCTTC.

V gene TRBV28 combines with J gene TRBJ1-2; TRBD1 matches at 9 bases. From germline, CDR1 is MDHEN and CDR2 SYDVKM. Trimming cost V 2 bases and J 7 bases; bases outside gene matches: 2. This CDR3 has 13 residues. The CDR3 loop reads CASSLRTGVGYTF. DNA for the CDR3: TGTGCCAGCAGTTTAAGGACAGGGGTTGGCTACACCTTC.

The chain uses TRBV7-3 and TRBJ2-2, with TRBD2 matching 7 bases. The length of the CDR3 is 15 residues. The germline V gene encodes CDR1 SGHTA and CDR2 FQGTGA. V dropped 1 base and J dropped 1; count of bases not matched to a gene: 0. The CDR3 sequence: CASSLSGRNTGELFF. The CDR3 DNA reads TGTGCCAGCAGCTTAAGCGGGAGGAACACCGGGGAGCTGTTTTTT. The whole variable domain, filled in from reference TRBV7-3 and TRBJ2-2, reads GAGVSQTPSNKVTEKGKYVELRCDPISGHTALYWYRQSLGQGPEFLIYFQGTGAADDSGLPNDRFFAVRPEGSVSTLKIQRTERGDSAVYLCASSLSGRNTGELFFGEGSRLTVL.

This sequence joins TRBV5-4 and TRBJ2-7, with 13 bases aligning to TRBD2. The V segment lost 5 bases and the J segment 0 bases; nucleotides outside the gene matches: 2. The germline gives CDR1 SGHNT, CDR2 YYREEE (reference sequence). The CDR3 length is 15 residues. For the CDR3, the DNA is TGTGCCAGCAGACGACTAGCGGGAGGCTCCTACGAGCAGTACTTC. Amino acids: CASRRLAGGSYEQYF.

The chain has TRBV10-1 and TRBJ1-1; TRBD1 might be the D (5 bases). The CDR3 spans 13 residues. Trimming took off 10 bases at V and 1 base at J, with 13 bases between the two ends. CDR1 and CDR2 (germline): WNHNN, SYGVQD (reference sequence). For the CDR3, the DNA is TGCGCCACCGTACCCCAGGGGAACACTGAAGCTTTCTTT. Residues: CATVPQGNTEAFF.

This sequence joins TRBV5-1 and TRBJ1-4; weak D call: TRBD1 (6 bases). The CDR3 loop spans 15 amino acids. The germline V and J ends were trimmed by 1 base and 8 bases, with 15 bases remaining between them. From germline, CDR1 is SGHRS and CDR2 YFSETQ. The CDR3 region has the DNA TGCGCCAGCAGCTTGCAACCACAGGGAGACGAAAAACTGTTTTTT. This gives the protein CASSLQPQGDEKLFF.